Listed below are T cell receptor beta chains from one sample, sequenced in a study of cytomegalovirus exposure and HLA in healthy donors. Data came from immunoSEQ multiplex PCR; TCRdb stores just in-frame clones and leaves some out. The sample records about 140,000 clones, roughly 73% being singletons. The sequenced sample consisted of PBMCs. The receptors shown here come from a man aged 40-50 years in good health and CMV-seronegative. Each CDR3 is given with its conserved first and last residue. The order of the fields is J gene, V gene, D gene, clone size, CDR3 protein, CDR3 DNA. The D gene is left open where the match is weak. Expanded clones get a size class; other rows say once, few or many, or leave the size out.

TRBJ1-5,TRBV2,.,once,CASSGTTRGGYSNQPQHF,TGTGCCAGCAGTGGAACGACCCGCGGAGGATATAGCAATCAGCCCCAGCATTTT
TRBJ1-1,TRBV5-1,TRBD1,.,CASSLGDRGEAFF,TGCGCCAGCAGCTTGGGGGACAGGGGAGAAGCTTTCTTT
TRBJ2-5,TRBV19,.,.,CASSAGGPRETQYF,TGTGCCAGTAGTGCCGGCGGCCCCCGAGAGACCCAGTACTTC
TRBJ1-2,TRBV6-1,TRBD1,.,CASSEGQGLITTYGYTF,TGTGCCAGCAGTGAGGGACAGGGGTTAATCACTACCTATGGCTACACCTTC
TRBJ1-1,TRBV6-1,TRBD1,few,CASSERTGRDPEAFF,TGTGCCAGCAGTGAAAGGACAGGTAGGGATCCTGAAGCTTTCTTT
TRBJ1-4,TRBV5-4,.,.,CASSGTDSYNEKLFF,TGTGCCAGCAGCGGAACGGACAGCTATAATGAAAAACTGTTTTTT
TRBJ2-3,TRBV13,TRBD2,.,CASSLVAGGTDTQYF,TGTGCCAGCAGCTTAGTGGCGGGGGGCACAGATACGCAGTATTTT
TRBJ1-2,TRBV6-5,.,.,CASSYRPPGQGYGYTF,TGTGCCAGCAGTTATAGACCCCCGGGACAAGGTTATGGCTACACCTTC
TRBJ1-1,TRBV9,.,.,CASSVAPLLNTEAFF,TGTGCCAGCAGCGTAGCCCCTCTTCTGAACACTGAAGCTTTCTTT
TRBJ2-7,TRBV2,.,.,CASSGITYEQYF,TGTGCCAGCAGTGGTATTACCTACGAGCAGTACTTC
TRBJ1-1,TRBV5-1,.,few,CASSTGQENTEAFF,TGCGCCAGCAGCACGGGACAAGAGAACACTGAAGCTTTCTTT
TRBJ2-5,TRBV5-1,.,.,CASSLVGPSRETQYF,TGCGCCAGCAGCTTGGTTGGGCCTAGCCGGGAGACCCAGTACTTC
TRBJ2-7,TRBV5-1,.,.,CASSRDSRDEQYF,TGCGCCAGCAGCCGGGACTCGAGGGACGAGCAGTACTTC
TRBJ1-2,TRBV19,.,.,CASSIDLFGYGYTF,TGTGCCAGTAGTATAGATCTCTTCGGCTATGGCTACACCTTC
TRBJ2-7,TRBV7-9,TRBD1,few,CASSLRGGPGQNSYEQYF,TGTGCCAGCAGCTTACGAGGGGGACCGGGACAGAACTCCTACGAGCAGTACTTC
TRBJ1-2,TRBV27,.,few,CASSWYTFNGYTF,TGTGCCAGCAGTTGGTACACCTTTAATGGCTACACCTTC
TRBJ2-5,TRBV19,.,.,CASRDSYQETQYF,TGTGCCAGCAGGGATTCGTACCAAGAGACCCAGTACTTC
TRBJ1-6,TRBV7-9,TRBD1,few,CASVREPGGSPLHF,TGTGCCAGCGTCCGAGAACCAGGGGGCTCACCCCTCCACTTT
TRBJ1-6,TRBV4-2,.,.,CASSREGTTISPLHF,TGTGCCAGCAGCCGAGAAGGCACTACAATTTCACCCCTCCACTTT
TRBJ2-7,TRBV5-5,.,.,CASSFLPGSYEQYF,TGTGCCAGCAGCTTTTTGCCGGGGTCCTACGAGCAGTACTTC
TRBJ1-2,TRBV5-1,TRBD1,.,CASSLATGTVNYGYTF,TGCGCCAGCAGCTTGGCCACCGGGACAGTTAACTATGGCTACACCTTC
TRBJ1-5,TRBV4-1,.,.,CATSDRRNQPQHF,TGCGCCACCTCCGACAGGCGAAATCAGCCCCAGCATTTT
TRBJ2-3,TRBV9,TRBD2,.,CASSETSRTSYQSSTDTQYF,TGTGCCAGCAGCGAGACCTCCCGGACTAGCTATCAATCTAGCACAGATACGCAGTATTTT
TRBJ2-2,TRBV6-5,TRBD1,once,CASRPQGAIVGELFF,TGTGCCAGCCGGCCCCAGGGGGCGATCGTCGGGGAGCTGTTTTTT
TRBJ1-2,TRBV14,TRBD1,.,CASSQATGINYGYTF,TGTGCCAGCAGCCAAGCGACAGGGATTAACTATGGCTACACCTTC
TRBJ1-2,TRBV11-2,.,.,CASSLEGAYYGYTF,TGTGCCAGCAGCTTAGAGGGGGCGTACTATGGCTACACCTTC
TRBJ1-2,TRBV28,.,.,CASSSLAQGWVGYTF,TGTGCCAGCAGCTCCCTGGCGCAGGGTTGGGTGGGCTACACCTTC
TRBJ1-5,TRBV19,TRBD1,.,CASSNQGQGARGNQPQHF,TGTGCCAGTAGTAACCAGGGACAGGGGGCGCGGGGCAATCAGCCCCAGCATTTT
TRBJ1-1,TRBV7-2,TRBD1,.,CASSFRTGEGAFF,TGTGCCAGCAGCTTTCGGACAGGGGAGGGAGCTTTCTTT
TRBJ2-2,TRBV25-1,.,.,CASSEFQGANTGELFF,TGTGCCAGCAGTGAATTCCAGGGTGCGAACACCGGGGAGCTGTTTTTT
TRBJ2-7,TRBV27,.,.,CASSSPVTYEQYF,TGTGCCAGCAGTTCGCCAGTGACCTACGAGCAGTACTTC
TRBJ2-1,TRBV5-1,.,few,CASSSQGGNNEQFF,TGCGCCAGCAGCTCCCAAGGAGGTAACAATGAGCAGTTCTTC
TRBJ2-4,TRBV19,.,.,CASSIYQGSNIQYF,TGTGCCAGTAGTATTTATCAGGGTTCGAACATTCAGTACTTC
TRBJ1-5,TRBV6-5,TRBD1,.,CASRMHRGEQPQHF,TGTGCCAGCAGAATGCACAGGGGAGAACAGCCCCAGCATTTT
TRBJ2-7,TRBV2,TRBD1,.,CASIGQGRGEQYF,TGTGCCAGCATTGGACAGGGCCGCGGCGAGCAGTACTTC
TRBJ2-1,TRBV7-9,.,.,CASTGSGGAYNEQFF,TGTGCCAGCACCGGAAGCGGAGGCGCCTACAATGAGCAGTTCTTC
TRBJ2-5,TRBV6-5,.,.,CASIRTGDRKQTQYF,TGTGCCAGCATACGCACGGGTGACAGGAAACAGACCCAGTACTTC
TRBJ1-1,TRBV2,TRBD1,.,CASRTGNTEAFF,TGTGCCAGCCGGACAGGGAACACTGAAGCTTTCTTT
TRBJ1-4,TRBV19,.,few,CASSKRRGSNEKLFF,TGTGCCAGTAGTAAGAGGAGGGGTTCTAATGAAAAACTGTTTTTT
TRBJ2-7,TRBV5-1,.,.,CASSNLRTYSHYEQYF,TGCGCCAGCAGCAATCTGAGGACATATTCCCACTACGAGCAGTACTTC
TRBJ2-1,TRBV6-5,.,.,CASSVGLEAYNEQFF,TGTGCCAGCAGTGTGGGACTGGAGGCCTACAATGAGCAGTTCTTC
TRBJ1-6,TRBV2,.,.,CASSDGTGKNSPLHF,TGTGCCAGCAGTGATGGAACAGGGAAAAATTCACCCCTCCACTTT
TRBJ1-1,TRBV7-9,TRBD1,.,CSSNFWVGTGGTEAFF,TGTTCCAGCAATTTTTGGGTCGGGACAGGGGGCACTGAAGCTTTCTTT
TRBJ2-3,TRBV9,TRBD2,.,CASSVNKRESTDTQYF,TGTGCCAGCAGCGTAAATAAGCGGGAGAGCACAGATACGCAGTATTTT
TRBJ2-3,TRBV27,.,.,CASTFLGSTDTQYF,TGTGCCAGCACCTTCCTCGGGAGCACAGATACGCAGTATTTT
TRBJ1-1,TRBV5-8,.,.,CASSGGHLNTEAFF,TGTGCCAGCAGCGGGGGACACTTGAACACTGAAGCTTTCTTT
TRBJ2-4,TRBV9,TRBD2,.,CASSDSSGSNIQYF,TGTGCCAGCAGCGATTCTAGCGGGAGCAACATTCAGTACTTC
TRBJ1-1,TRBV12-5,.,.,CASGSQTENTEAFF,TGTGCTAGTGGTTCCCAAACAGAGAACACTGAAGCTTTCTTT
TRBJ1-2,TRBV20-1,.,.,CSAREGEGYTF,TGCAGTGCTAGAGAGGGAGAAGGCTACACCTTC